This entry features one TCR beta chain sequence. What it recognizes is unknown. TCRdb keeps only in-frame clones here, not all; method: immunoSEQ multiplex PCR. The data contain roughly 450,000 clones, 80% to 95% of them singletons. The data belong to a study of Ad26.COV2.S vaccination and SARS-CoV-2 variants. Overall study findings and caveats: Non-spike TCR breadth showed similarity between vaccine and placebo recipients.

Germline assignment: CDR1 MGHDK and CDR2 SYGVNS. The CDR3 is 15 residues long. V lost 1 base to trimming and J lost 6 bases, with 14 bases between them. Treatment noted: about 20 received Ad26.COV2.S at low or high dose, single or two shots; several received placebo; per-sample allocation not given. Collection of samples fell on day 63 after the first vaccine or placebo injection. The chain combines TRBV25-1 with TRBJ2-3; possibly TRBD2 for D (5 bases). Specimen: peripheral blood, collected in a trial of Ad26.COV2.S vaccine versus placebo. This receptor was taken from a person aged 18 to 59 who received the Ad26.COV2.S COVID-19 vaccine or a placebo. CDR3 sequence (DNA): TGTGCCAGCAGTGAATCCCCAGCGGCGGAGGATACGCAGTATTTT. It translates to CASSESPAAEDTQYF.